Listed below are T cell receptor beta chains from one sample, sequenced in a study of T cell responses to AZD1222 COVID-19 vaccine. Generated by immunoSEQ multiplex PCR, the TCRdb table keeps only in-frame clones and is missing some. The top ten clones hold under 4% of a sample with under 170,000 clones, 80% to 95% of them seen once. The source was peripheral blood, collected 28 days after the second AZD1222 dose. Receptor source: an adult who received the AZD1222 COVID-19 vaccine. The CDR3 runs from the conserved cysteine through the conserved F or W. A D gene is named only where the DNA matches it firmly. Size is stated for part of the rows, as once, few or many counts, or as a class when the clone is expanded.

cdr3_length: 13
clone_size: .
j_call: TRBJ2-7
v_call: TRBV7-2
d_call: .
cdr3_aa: CASSFETSYEQYF
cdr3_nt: TGTGCCAGCAGCTTCGAAACCTCCTACGAGCAGTACTTC

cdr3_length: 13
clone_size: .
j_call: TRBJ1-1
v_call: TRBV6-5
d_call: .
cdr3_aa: CASSREFNTEAFF
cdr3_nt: TGTGCCAGCTCGCGGGAATTTAACACTGAAGCTTTCTTT

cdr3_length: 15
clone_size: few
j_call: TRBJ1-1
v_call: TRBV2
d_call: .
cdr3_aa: CASSERQYSNTEAFF
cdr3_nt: TGTGCCAGCAGTGAACGGCAGTACTCTAACACTGAAGCTTTCTTT

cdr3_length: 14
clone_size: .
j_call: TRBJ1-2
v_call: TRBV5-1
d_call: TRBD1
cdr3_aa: CASSPGGRLNGYTF
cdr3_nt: TGCGCCAGCAGCCCAGGGGGACGGCTGAACGGCTACACCTTC

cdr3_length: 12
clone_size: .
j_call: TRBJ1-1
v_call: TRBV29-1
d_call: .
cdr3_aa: CSVAQRQAEAFF
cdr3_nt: TGCAGCGTTGCCCAGAGACAGGCTGAAGCTTTCTTT

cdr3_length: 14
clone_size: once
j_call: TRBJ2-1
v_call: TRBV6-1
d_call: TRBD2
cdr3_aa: CASSEGAGVDEQFF
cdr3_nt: TGTGCCAGCAGTGAAGGGGCGGGAGTCGATGAGCAGTTCTTC

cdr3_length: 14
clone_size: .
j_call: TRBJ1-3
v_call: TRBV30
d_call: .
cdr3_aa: CAWSVPGGPNTIYF
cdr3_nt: TGTGCCTGGAGTGTACCTGGCGGTCCAAACACCATATATTTT

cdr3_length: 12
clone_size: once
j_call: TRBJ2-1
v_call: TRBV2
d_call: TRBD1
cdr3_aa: CASNRGQSEQFF
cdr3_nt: TGTGCCAGCAACAGGGGCCAGAGTGAGCAGTTCTTC

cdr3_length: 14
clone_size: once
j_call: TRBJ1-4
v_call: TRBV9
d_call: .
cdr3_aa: CASSPPRGSGKLFF
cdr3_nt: TGTGCCAGCAGCCCACCGAGGGGTTCCGGCAAACTGTTTTTT

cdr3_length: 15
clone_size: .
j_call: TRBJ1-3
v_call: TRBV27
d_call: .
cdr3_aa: CASSLSSGGGNTIYF
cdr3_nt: TGTGCCAGCAGTCTCTCCTCGGGGGGAGGAAACACCATATATTTT